This TCR beta chain was recovered during a study of blood T cell repertoires in COVID-19. On the study more broadly: Samples representing acute and convalescent COVID-19 were sourced from the United States, Italy and Spain. The cDNA or gDNA used as material had been derived from T cells, B-cell-depleted T cells, or PBMCs.

Trimming shortened V by 8 bases and J by 6 bases, and 14 bases separated the two germline ends. CDR3 size: 13 residues. Germline values: CDR1 MNHEY, CDR2 SVGAGI. The assay was immunoSEQ multiplex PCR, and TCRdb's table has in-frame clones only and misses some. The data contain roughly 290,000 clones, around 90% of them singletons. Before being deemed recovered, Cohort 3 donors had two negative PCRs, clearance, or symptom resolution. The chain is built from TRBV6-5 and TRBJ2-1, with D maybe TRBD1 (6 bases). The clonotype was recovered from a woman between 40 and 50 years old who had recovered from COVID-19. Sequences were obtained from PBMCs or T cells enriched from blood (not recorded which). The CDR3 region has the DNA TGTGCCAGCCTTCGTACAGGGTCCAATGAGCAGTTCTTC. Its translation is CASLRTGSNEQFF.